These 29 T cell receptor beta chains originate from one sample sequenced in a study of somatic mutations in cytotoxic T cells in rheumatoid arthritis. Profiling relied on immunoSEQ multiplex PCR, and the TCRdb table lists in-frame clones only, not all of them. The table has about 20,000 clones, 65% to 75% seen once. Sequencing was carried out using CD8+ T cells sorted from blood. All receptors come from a man aged 55 to 70 in good health.

This sequence joins TRBV6-6 and TRBJ1-5, with a weak D call TRBD1 (5 bases). CDR3 size: 16 residues. Trimming left V 2 bases short and J 6 bases short, with 17 bases between. Germline V lookup: CDR1 MNHNY, CDR2 SVGAGI (reference sequence). DNA for the CDR3: TGTGCCAGCAGTTACACGGCGACAGCTCAAGGTCAGCCCCAGCATTTT. Translating it yields CASSYTATAQGQPQHF.

The V call is TRBV27, the J call TRBJ2-1; 7 bases line up with TRBD1. The CDR3 is 12 residues long. Germline values: CDR1 MNHEY, CDR2 SMNVEV (reference sequence). V shed 6 bases and J 7 bases; nucleotides not matched to a gene: 3. CDR3 bases: TGTGCCAGCAGCCCGACAGGGAATGAGCAGTTCTTC. Protein product: CASSPTGNEQFF.

The genes are TRBV7-2 and TRBJ1-3; 7 bases are a match to TRBD1. Losses at the gene ends were 2 bases for V and 2 bases for J; bases not matched to a gene: 0. Germline values: CDR1 SGHTA, CDR2 FQGNSA. The CDR3 totals 14 residues. CDR3 sequence: CASSLQGAGNTIYF. CDR3 coding DNA: TGTGCCAGCAGCTTACAGGGGGCTGGAAACACCATATATTTT.

This chain uses TRBV9 with TRBJ2-5, with TRBD2 matching over 9 bases. Germline loops: CDR1 SGDLS, CDR2 YYNGEE. The CDR3 is 15 residues long. The V segment lost 3 bases and the J segment 3 bases; nucleotides outside the gene matches: 6. CDR3 protein: CASSGAGGVEETQYF. CDR3 sequence (DNA): TGTGCCAGCAGCGGGGCGGGAGGGGTCGAAGAGACCCAGTACTTC.

V is TRBV7-9 and J is TRBJ2-7; 10 nucleotides match TRBD2. V shed 5 bases, J shed 3 bases, and the junction held 7 bases outside the gene matches. CDR1 is SEHNR, CDR2 FQNEAQ, per germline (reference sequence). This CDR3 comprises 15 residues. CDR3 sequence reads: CASSATSGKVYEQYF. For the CDR3, the DNA is TGTGCCAGCAGCGCCACTAGCGGGAAAGTCTACGAGCAGTACTTC. The full variable domain, with the rest looked up from reference TRBV7-9 and TRBJ2-7, is DTGVSQNPRHKITKRGQNVTFRCDPISEHNRLYWYRQTLGQGPEFLTYFQNEAQLEKSRLLSDRFSAERPKGSFSTLEIQRTEQGDSAMYLCASSATSGKVYEQYFGPGTRLTVT.

As DNA, the CDR3 is TGTGCCAGCAGTGAACTAGCGGGGGGCCAAGAGACCCAGTACTTC. Its translation: CASSELAGGQETQYF. This chain links TRBV6-1 with TRBJ2-5; the match to TRBD2 covers 11 bases. The CDR3 contains 15 residues. Germline V lookup: CDR1 MNHNS, CDR2 SASEGT. J gave up 1 base and V 2 bases, and 0 bases lay outside the gene matches.

The gene calls are TRBV5-1 and TRBJ2-3; 9 positions match TRBD1. Germline V gives CDR1 SGHRS, CDR2 YFSETQ. The ends lost 1 base at V and 1 base at J; junction bases unmatched: 1. This CDR3 has 15 residues. CDR3 coding DNA: TGCGCCAGCAGCTTGAGGGACAGGGGCACAGATACGCAGTATTTT. This translates into CASSLRDRGTDTQYF.

The V gene is TRBV10-3, the J gene TRBJ1-4, with D possibly matching TRBD1 (5 bases). Germline-derived CDR1 and CDR2 are ENHRY and SYGVKD. CDR3 size: 14 residues. The V end was cut by 4 bases, the J end by 6 bases, with 12 bases between. CDR3 nucleotide sequence: TGTGCCATCAGTGCTGCGGGGGGAGATGAAAAACTGTTTTTT. This translates into CAISAAGGDEKLFF.

This chain connects TRBV27 to TRBJ2-1; no firm D call. Germline CDR1 reads MNHEY; CDR2 reads SMNVEV (reference sequence). Trimming cost V 5 bases and J 6 bases, with 11 bases left between them. This CDR3 has 13 amino acids. The CDR3 nucleotides read TGTGCCAGCAGTCTCTCAGGAATCAATGAGCAGTTCTTC. Translation: CASSLSGINEQFF.

The CDR3 region is CASSYPTGVNSPLHF. CDR3 DNA sequence: TGTGCCAGCAGTTACCCGACCGGGGTGAATTCACCCCTCCACTTT. This chain uses TRBV6-6 with TRBJ1-6; D not resolved. Trimming shortened V by 2 bases and J by 7 bases, and 12 bases separated the two germline ends. This CDR3 is 15 amino acids long. The germline gives CDR1 MNHNY, CDR2 SVGAGI (reference sequence).

The rearrangement joins TRBV11-2 to TRBJ2-3; 8 nucleotides agree with TRBD2. CDR1 and CDR2 from the germline V gene are SGHAT and FQNNGV. V lost 5 bases and J lost 4; bases outside the gene matches: 20. CDR3 length equals 19 residues. The CDR3 nucleotides read TGTGCCAGCAGCCAACGGTCAGCCCGGAACGGGAGGGCCGCAGATACGCAGTATTTT. Its protein product is CASSQRSARNGRAADTQYF. Using reference TRBV11-2 and TRBJ2-3 for the parts outside the CDR3, the full variable domain is EAGVAQSPRYKIIEKRQSVAFWCNPISGHATLYWYQQILGQGPKLLIQFQNNGVVDDSQLPKDRFSAERLKGVDSTLKIQPAKLEDSAVYLCASSQRSARNGRAADTQYFGPGTRLTVL.

The V and J genes are TRBV27 and TRBJ2-3, with TRBD1 identical over 7 bases. This CDR3 is 16 amino acids long. V gave up 5 bases and J gave up 2 bases; unmatched junction bases: 10. Germline CDR1 and CDR2: MNHEY and SMNVEV (reference sequence). CDR3 nucleotides: TGTGCCAGCAGTGGATACGAGGGGGCAACCACAGATACGCAGTATTTT. It translates to CASSGYEGATTDTQYF.

This chain links TRBV11-2 with TRBJ1-2; TRBD1 matches at 9 bases. V dropped 5 bases and J dropped 6; count of bases not matched to a gene: 13. The CDR3 sequence is 16 residues long. Germline lookup yields CDR1 SGHAT and CDR2 FQNNGV. The CDR3 bases are TGTGCCAGCAGCGGCCACTTACAGGGGGCGAAAGATGGCTACACCTTC. It yields the protein CASSGHLQGAKDGYTF. Drawing the rest from reference TRBV11-2 and TRBJ1-2, the complete variable domain is EAGVAQSPRYKIIEKRQSVAFWCNPISGHATLYWYQQILGQGPKLLIQFQNNGVVDDSQLPKDRFSAERLKGVDSTLKIQPAKLEDSAVYLCASSGHLQGAKDGYTFGSGTRLTVV.

This clone was counted between two and nine times. The chain employs TRBV7-6 and TRBJ2-1, with 11 bases fitting TRBD2. The CDR3 consists of 15 residues. CDR1 is SGHVS, CDR2 FNYEAQ, per germline. V lost 2 bases to trimming and J lost 7 bases; unmatched junction nucleotides: 4. CDR3 nucleotide sequence: TGTGCCAGCAGCTTACTCTCTAGCGGGAGGAATGAGCAGTTCTTC. Translation: CASSLLSSGRNEQFF. Variable domain in full (rest from reference TRBV7-6 and TRBJ2-1): GAGVSQSPRYKVTKRGQDVALRCDPISGHVSLYWYRQALGQGPEFLTYFNYEAQQDKSGLPNDRFSAERPEGSISTLTIQRTEQRDSAMYRCASSLLSSGRNEQFFGPGTRLTVL.

The V call is TRBV29-1, the J call TRBJ2-7, with D hard to call. Looked up from germline, CDR1 is SQVTM and CDR2 is ANQGSEA. V lost 1 base to trimming and J lost 6 bases, with 13 bases between them. The CDR3 has 13 amino acids. The CDR3 sequence: CSVEGPTPFEQYF. CDR3 nucleotides: TGCAGCGTTGAAGGGCCCACCCCCTTCGAGCAGTACTTC.

V gene TRBV4-1 combines with J gene TRBJ2-3, with TRBD2 identical over 8 bases. Germline CDR1 is MGHRA and CDR2 is YSYEKL. The CDR3 is 16 amino acids. V trimming: 3 bases; J trimming: 1 base; junction bases outside the gene matches: 6. Here the CDR3 reads CASSHKLAVGTDTQYF. The CDR3, as DNA: TGCGCCAGCAGCCATAAACTAGCGGTGGGCACAGATACGCAGTATTTT.

The J gene is TRBJ2-7, the V gene TRBV6-1; 9 nucleotides match TRBD1. Germline loops: CDR1 MNHNS, CDR2 SASEGT. The CDR3 is 15 residues long. Trimming removed 7 bases from V and 0 bases from J; junction bases left unmatched: 7. The CDR3 nucleotides are TGTGCCAGCACCACAGGGGGCTTCAGCTCCTACGAGCAGTACTTC. Translating gives CASTTGGFSSYEQYF.

The J gene is TRBJ2-1, the V gene TRBV9; D is undetermined. V was shortened by 5 bases and J by 2 bases, with 11 bases between the two germline ends. The CDR3 runs to 14 residues. The germline CDR1 and CDR2 sequences are SGDLS and YYNGEE. The CDR3 nucleotides are TGTGCCAGCAGAAGACATTCCACCTACAATGAGCAGTTCTTC. Translating gives CASRRHSTYNEQFF.

The V call is TRBV9, the J call TRBJ1-1, with D tentatively TRBD1 (5 bases). Trimming removed 0 bases at V and 6 bases at J, with 12 bases between. There are 14 residues in the CDR3. Germline-derived CDR1 and CDR2 are SGDLS and YYNGEE. The CDR3 DNA reads TGTGCCAGCAGCGTAGGTGGCGGGACCCCTGAAGCTTTCTTT. Residues: CASSVGGGTPEAFF. Full variable domain (missing parts from reference TRBV9 and TRBJ1-1): DSGVTQTPKHLITATGQRVTLRCSPRSGDLSVYWYQQSLDQGLQFLIQYYNGEERAKGNILERFSAQQFPDLHSELNLSSLELGDSALYFCASSVGGGTPEAFFGQGTRLTVV.

The CDR3 is CASSLFLYNEQFF. CDR3 sequence (DNA): TGTGCCAGCAGCTTATTCCTTTACAATGAGCAGTTCTTC. V gene TRBV7-6 combines with J gene TRBJ2-1; D gene ambiguous. V was clipped by 2 bases and J by 4 bases, with 6 bases between them. In germline, CDR1 is SGHVS, CDR2 FNYEAQ. There are 13 residues in the CDR3.

This CDR3 is CASSLAVGSYEQYF. Written as DNA, the CDR3 is TGTGCCAGCAGCTTGGCCGTCGGGAGCTACGAGCAGTACTTC. The J gene is TRBJ2-7, the V gene TRBV5-5, with D perhaps matching TRBD2 (6 bases). The V end lost 0 bases, the J end lost 3 bases, and 10 bases lay between the germline ends. This CDR3 contains 14 residues. Germline V gene data show CDR1 as SGHKS and CDR2 as YYEKEE (reference sequence).

The V and J genes are TRBV27 and TRBJ2-7; 7 nucleotides line up with TRBD2. Losses at the gene ends were 10 bases for V and 2 bases for J; bases not matched to a gene: 11. Germline values: CDR1 MNHEY, CDR2 SMNVEV (reference sequence). This CDR3 region has 14 residues. The CDR3: CATSTGGVTYEQYF. The CDR3 DNA sequence: TGTGCCACCTCAACTGGGGGGGTCACCTACGAGCAGTACTTC.

The V and J genes are TRBV25-1 and TRBJ1-2; 9 bases match TRBD1. Germline CDR1 MGHDK, CDR2 SYGVNS. This CDR3 is built from 17 residues. The junction had 6 bases not matched to a gene; V was cut back by 0 bases and J by 1 base. The CDR3 DNA is TGTGCCAGCAGTGAATATGGGGGGACAGGGATTAACTATGGCTACACCTTC. Encoded protein: CASSEYGGTGINYGYTF.

The chain uses TRBV7-9 and TRBJ2-7; D not certain. Trimming removed 1 base at V and 6 bases at J, with 7 bases between. Germline V gene sequence: CDR1 SEHNR, CDR2 FQNEAQ (reference sequence). CDR3 size: 12 residues. The CDR3 DNA reads as TGTGCCAGCAGCTTAGTCGACTTCGAGCAGTACTTC. Translated: CASSLVDFEQYF.

With respect to this clone: One junction end disagrees with the germline gene, perhaps due to a read error. V is TRBV4-1 and J is TRBJ2-5; tentative D call: TRBD1 (7 bases). The CDR3 length is 13 residues. Germline V gene data show CDR1 as MGHRA and CDR2 as YSYEKL. In DNA form, the CDR3 reads TGCGCCAACAGCCATCCCAGGGGGGCGGAGCAGTACTTC. Translated: CANSHPRGAEQYF.

The rearrangement links TRBV7-9 to TRBJ2-5, with unresolved D. Trimming took off 2 bases at V and 5 bases at J, with 9 bases between the two ends. This CDR3 is built from 13 residues. Germline CDR1 is SEHNR and CDR2 is FQNEAQ (reference sequence). The CDR3: CASSLTGTETQYF. The CDR3 bases are TGTGCCAGCAGCTTAACGGGTACGGAGACCCAGTACTTC.

This clone was found a few times. The chain has TRBV6-5 and TRBJ1-5; D gene ambiguous. The CDR3 loop spans 14 amino acids. V was pared by 8 bases and J by 1 base, with 12 bases between. From germline, CDR1 is MNHEY and CDR2 SVGAGI. The DNA of the CDR3 is TGTGCCAGCGGCGGGGTTGGCAGCAATCAGCCCCAGCATTTT. Protein product: CASGGVGSNQPQHF.

The chain recombines TRBV19 with TRBJ2-7; 10 bases fit TRBD1. The J segment lost 0 bases and the V segment lost 6 bases, leaving 5 bases of the junction unmatched. The length of the CDR3 is 15 residues. The germline CDR1 and CDR2 sequences are LNHDA and SQIVND (reference sequence). CDR3 in DNA: TGTGCCAGTAGCGACAGGGGGCACAACTCCTACGAGCAGTACTTC. The encoded protein is CASSDRGHNSYEQYF.

This clone occurred a few times. The rearrangement links TRBV6-4 to TRBJ2-3; D is possibly TRBD2 (5 bases). The CDR3 has 15 residues. Trimming took 6 bases from V and 5 from J, leaving 18 bases between them. From germline, CDR1 is MRHNA and CDR2 SNTAGT. DNA of the CDR3: TGTGCCAGCAGCGTCGATGCGGGCCGGGGAGATACGCAGTATTTT. Translation: CASSVDAGRGDTQYF.